Listed below are T cell receptor beta chains from one sample, sequenced in a study of T cell responses to AZD1222 COVID-19 vaccine. Using immunoSEQ multiplex PCR, the repertoire was profiled, and TCRdb retains in-frame clones only, with some absent. This table has around 150,000 clones, about 93% appearing once. Sequenced here: peripheral blood, sampled on day 0 of AZD1222 vaccination. The source is an adult in good health. Each CDR3 is given with its conserved first and last residue. A D gene is named only where the DNA matches it firmly. Rows may omit the clone size; those that give it use once, few, many or a size class.

V	size	J	D	DNA	CDR3
TRBV2	-	TRBJ1-2	TRBD1	TGTGCCAGCCTGCGGGACAGAGCTAACTATGGCTACACCTTC	CASLRDRANYGYTF
TRBV7-9	-	TRBJ1-1	-	TGTGCCAGCAGCCAGATCTGGGAAGCTTTCTTT	CASSQIWEAFF
TRBV30	-	TRBJ2-1	TRBD1	TGTGCCTGGAGCAGCCAGGGGGCTTGGGAGCAGTTCTTC	CAWSSQGAWEQFF
TRBV19	once	TRBJ2-7	-	TGTGCCCCGACGGGGCAGGAGAACTCCTACGAGCAGTACTTC	CAPTGQENSYEQYF
TRBV5-1	-	TRBJ1-1	TRBD1	TGCGCCAGCAGCCCGGGACAGGCTCTCGGTGGCACTGAAGCTTTCTTT	CASSPGQALGGTEAFF
TRBV4-1	-	TRBJ1-2	TRBD1	TGCGCCAGCAACACAGGGGGCTTGGGCTACACCTTC	CASNTGGLGYTF
TRBV19	-	TRBJ1-5	TRBD1	TGTGCCAGTGGACAGGGAAGCAATCAGCCCCAGCATTTT	CASGQGSNQPQHF
TRBV7-3	-	TRBJ1-2	-	TGTGCCAGCAGCTCCCCCGCAGGGATTTATGGCTACACCTTC	CASSSPAGIYGYTF
TRBV27	-	TRBJ1-1	-	TGTGCCAGCGGACACCTGAACACTGAAGCTTTCTTT	CASGHLNTEAFF
TRBV7-9	-	TRBJ1-2	-	TGTGCCAGCAGCTACCGCCCCGAGATTTATGGCTACACCTTC	CASSYRPEIYGYTF
TRBV18	-	TRBJ2-7	TRBD1	TGTGCCAGCTCACCAGGTCTAGGGACAGGCACCTACGAGCAGTACTTC	CASSPGLGTGTYEQYF